This TCR beta chain is drawn from a study of T cells in Graves' hyperthyroidism and ophthalmopathy. Per germline, CDR1 KGHSH and CDR2 LQKENI. Trimming removed 6 bases at V and 1 base at J, with 12 bases between. The CDR3 is 14 residues long. The TCR beta CDR3 regions underwent amplification using RNA transcripts as the source. TCR CDR3 underwent first-round RT-PCR with the HTBI primer set. TCRdb independently ran MiXCR on the multiplex PCR reads; one entry per CDR3 protein. The sample comprises approximately 400,000 distinct CDR3 sequences, about 15% of which are singletons, and 11% rests with the top ten. A few counts support this clonotype.

Sequenced input: blood. This TCR derives from a woman in her fifties or sixties with Graves' hyperthyroidism. The chain is built from TRBV18 and TRBJ1-2; D perhaps matches TRBD1 (5 bases). In DNA, the CDR3 is TGTGCCAGCTCCCCGGACACGATTAACTATGGCTACACCTTC. This gives the protein CASSPDTINYGYTF. Full variable domain (rest looked up from reference TRBV18 and TRBJ1-2): NAGVMQNPRHLVRRRGQEARLRCSPMKGHSHVYWYRQLPEEGLKFMVYLQKENIIDESGMPKERFSAEFPKEGPSILRIQQVVRGDSAAYFCASSPDTINYGYTFGSGTRLTVV.